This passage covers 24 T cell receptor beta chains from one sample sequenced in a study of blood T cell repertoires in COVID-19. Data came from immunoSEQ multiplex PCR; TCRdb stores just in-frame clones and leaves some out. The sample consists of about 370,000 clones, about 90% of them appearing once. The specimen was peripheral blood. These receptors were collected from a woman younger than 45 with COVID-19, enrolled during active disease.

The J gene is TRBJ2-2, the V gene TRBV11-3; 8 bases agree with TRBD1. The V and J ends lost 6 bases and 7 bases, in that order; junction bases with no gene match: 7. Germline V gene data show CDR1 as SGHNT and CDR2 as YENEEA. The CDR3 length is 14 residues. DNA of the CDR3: TGTGCCAGCAGGGCAGGGGGCGCCGGCGGGGAGCTGTTTTTT. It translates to CASRAGGAGGELFF.

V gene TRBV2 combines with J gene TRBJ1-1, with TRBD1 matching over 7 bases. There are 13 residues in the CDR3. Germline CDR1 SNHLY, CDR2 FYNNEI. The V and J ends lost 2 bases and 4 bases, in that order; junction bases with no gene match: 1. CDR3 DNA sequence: TGTGCCAGCAGTGAAACAGGGGTCACTGAAGCTTTCTTT. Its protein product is CASSETGVTEAFF.

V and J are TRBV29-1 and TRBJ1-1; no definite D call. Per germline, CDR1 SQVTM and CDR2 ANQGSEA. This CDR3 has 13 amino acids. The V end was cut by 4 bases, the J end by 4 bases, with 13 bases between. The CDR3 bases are TGCAGCGTTGCTTGGAGTGAGGGCACTGAAGCTTTCTTT. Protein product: CSVAWSEGTEAFF.

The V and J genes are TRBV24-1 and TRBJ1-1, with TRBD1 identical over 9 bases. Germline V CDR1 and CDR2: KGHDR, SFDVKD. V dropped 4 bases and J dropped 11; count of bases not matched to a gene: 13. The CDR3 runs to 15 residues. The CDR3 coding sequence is TGTGCCACCAGTGACCACAGGGGGCGAACTGGAATTGCTTTCTTT. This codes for CATSDHRGRTGIAFF.

The CDR3 nucleotides are TGTGCCAGCAGCCGCCGGACAGGGGGCGTCAAGAGCTCCTACAATGAGCAGTTCTTC. Its translation: CASSRRTGGVKSSYNEQFF. The V and J genes are TRBV7-2 and TRBJ2-1; 11 bases are a match to TRBD1. Germline trimming cut 5 bases from V and 0 bases from J; bases unmatched to any gene: 12. CDR3 length equals 19 residues. CDR1 SGHTA and CDR2 FQGNSA come from the germline V gene.

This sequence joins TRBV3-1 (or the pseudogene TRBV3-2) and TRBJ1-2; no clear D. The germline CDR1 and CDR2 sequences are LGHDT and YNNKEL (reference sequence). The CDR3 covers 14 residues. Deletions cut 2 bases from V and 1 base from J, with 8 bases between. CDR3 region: CASSQQTVNYGYTF. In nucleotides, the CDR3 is TGTGCCAGCAGCCAACAAACAGTTAACTATGGCTACACCTTC.

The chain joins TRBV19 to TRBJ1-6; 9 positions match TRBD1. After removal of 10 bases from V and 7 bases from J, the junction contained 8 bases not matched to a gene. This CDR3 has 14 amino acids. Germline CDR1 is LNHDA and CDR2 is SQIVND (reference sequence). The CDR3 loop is CATTMDRGNSPLHF. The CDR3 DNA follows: TGTGCCACTACGATGGACAGGGGAAATTCACCCCTCCACTTT.

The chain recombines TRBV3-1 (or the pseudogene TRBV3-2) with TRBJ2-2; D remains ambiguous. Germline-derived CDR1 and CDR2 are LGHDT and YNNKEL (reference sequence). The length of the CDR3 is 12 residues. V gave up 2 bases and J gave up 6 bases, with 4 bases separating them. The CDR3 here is CASSQSSGELFF. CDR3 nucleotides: TGTGCCAGCAGCCAATCGTCCGGGGAGCTGTTTTTT.

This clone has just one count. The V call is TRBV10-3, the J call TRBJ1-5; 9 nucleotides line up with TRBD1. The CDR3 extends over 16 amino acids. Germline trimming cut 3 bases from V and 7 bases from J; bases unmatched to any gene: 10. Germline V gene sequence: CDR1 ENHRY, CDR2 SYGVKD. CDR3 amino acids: CAISDPRTGVGQPQHF. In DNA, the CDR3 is TGTGCCATCAGTGACCCGAGGACAGGGGTCGGGCAGCCCCAGCATTTT.

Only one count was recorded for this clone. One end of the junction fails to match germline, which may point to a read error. The CDR3: CASSLGRWAGTGPSETQYF. The CDR3 region has the DNA TGTGCTAGCAGCTTAGGACGTTGGGCCGGGACAGGGCCGAGTGAGACCCAGTACTTC. This chain links TRBV7-7 with TRBJ2-5; 9 bases are shared with TRBD1. The germline CDR1 and CDR2 sequences are SSHAT and FNYEAQ (reference sequence). The CDR3 covers 19 residues.

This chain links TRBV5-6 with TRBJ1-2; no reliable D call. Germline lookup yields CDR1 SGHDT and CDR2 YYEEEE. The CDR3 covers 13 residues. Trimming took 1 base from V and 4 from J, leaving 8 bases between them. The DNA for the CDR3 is TGTGCCAGCAGCTTGAAGGCAGGCTATGGCTACACCTTC. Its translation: CASSLKAGYGYTF.

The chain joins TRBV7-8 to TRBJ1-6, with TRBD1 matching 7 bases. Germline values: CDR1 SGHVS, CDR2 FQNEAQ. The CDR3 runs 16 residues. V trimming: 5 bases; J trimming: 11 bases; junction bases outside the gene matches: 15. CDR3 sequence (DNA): TGTGCCAGCAGCCGAGAGAAGACAGGGAGTGGAACACCCCTCCACTTT. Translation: CASSREKTGSGTPLHF. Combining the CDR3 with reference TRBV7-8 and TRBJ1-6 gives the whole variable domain GAGVSQSPRYKVAKRGQDVALRCDPISGHVSLFWYQQALGQGPEFLTYFQNEAQLDKSGLPSDRFFAERPEGSVSTLKIQRTQQEDSAVYLCASSREKTGSGTPLHFGNGTRLTVT.

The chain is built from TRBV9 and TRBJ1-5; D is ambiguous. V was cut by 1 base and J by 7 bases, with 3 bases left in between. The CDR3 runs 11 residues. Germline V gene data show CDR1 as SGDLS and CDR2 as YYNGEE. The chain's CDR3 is CASSVQQPQHF. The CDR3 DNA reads TGTGCCAGCAGCGTACAACAGCCCCAGCATTTT.

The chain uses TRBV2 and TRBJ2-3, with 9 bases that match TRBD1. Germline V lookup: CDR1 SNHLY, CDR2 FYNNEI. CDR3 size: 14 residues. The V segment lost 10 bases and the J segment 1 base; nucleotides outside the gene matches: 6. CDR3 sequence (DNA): TGTGCCACTAGTTGGGACAGGGGCACAGATACGCAGTATTTT. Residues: CATSWDRGTDTQYF.

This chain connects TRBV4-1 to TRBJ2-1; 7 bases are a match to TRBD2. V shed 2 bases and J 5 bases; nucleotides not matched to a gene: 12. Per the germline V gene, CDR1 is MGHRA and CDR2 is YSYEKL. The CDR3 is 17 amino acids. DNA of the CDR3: TGCGCCAGCAGCCAATTAGGGAGCGGGAAGAGAAACAATGAGCAGTTCTTC. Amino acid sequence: CASSQLGSGKRNNEQFF.

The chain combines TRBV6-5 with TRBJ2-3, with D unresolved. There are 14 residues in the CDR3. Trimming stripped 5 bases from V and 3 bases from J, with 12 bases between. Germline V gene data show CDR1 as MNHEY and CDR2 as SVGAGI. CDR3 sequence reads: CASSQSRSTDTQYF. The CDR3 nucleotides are TGTGCCAGCAGTCAATCCCGGAGTACAGATACGCAGTATTTT.

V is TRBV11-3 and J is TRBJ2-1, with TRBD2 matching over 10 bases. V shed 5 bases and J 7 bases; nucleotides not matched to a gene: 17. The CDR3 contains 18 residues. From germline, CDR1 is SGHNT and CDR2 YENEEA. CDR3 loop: CASSHWPDLAGAENEQFF. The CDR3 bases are TGTGCCAGCAGCCACTGGCCTGATCTAGCGGGAGCTGAGAATGAGCAGTTCTTC.

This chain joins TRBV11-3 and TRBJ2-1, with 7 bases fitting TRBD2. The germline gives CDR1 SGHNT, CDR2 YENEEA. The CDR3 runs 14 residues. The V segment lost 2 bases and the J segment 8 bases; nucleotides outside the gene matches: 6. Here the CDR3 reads CASSLSGGVDEQFF. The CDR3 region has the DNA TGTGCCAGCAGCTTATCTGGGGGGGTCGATGAGCAGTTCTTC.

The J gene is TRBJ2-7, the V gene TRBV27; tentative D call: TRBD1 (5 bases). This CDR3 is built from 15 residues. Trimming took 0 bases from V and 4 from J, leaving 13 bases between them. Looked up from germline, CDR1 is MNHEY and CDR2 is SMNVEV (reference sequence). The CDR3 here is CASSLSTELWYEQYF. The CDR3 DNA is TGTGCCAGCAGTTTATCGACAGAGCTATGGTACGAGCAGTACTTC.

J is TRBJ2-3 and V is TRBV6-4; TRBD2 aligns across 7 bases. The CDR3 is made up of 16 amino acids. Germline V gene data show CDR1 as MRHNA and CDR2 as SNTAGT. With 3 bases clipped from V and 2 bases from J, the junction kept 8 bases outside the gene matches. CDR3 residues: CASSEGLDLPTDTQYF. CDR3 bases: TGTGCCAGCAGTGAAGGACTAGACCTACCCACAGATACGCAGTATTTT.

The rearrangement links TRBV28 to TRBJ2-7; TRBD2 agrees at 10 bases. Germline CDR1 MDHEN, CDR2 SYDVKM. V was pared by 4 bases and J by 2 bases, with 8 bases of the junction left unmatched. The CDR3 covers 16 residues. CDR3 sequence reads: CASSSSSGRLTYEQYV. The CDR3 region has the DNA TGTGCCAGCAGTTCGAGTAGCGGGAGGCTCACCTACGAGCAGTACGTC.

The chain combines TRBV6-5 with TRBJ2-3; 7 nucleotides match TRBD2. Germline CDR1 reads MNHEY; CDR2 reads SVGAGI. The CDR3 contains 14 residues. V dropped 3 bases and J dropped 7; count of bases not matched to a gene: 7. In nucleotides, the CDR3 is TGTGCCAGCAGTTATGGCCTAGCGGAAAATACGCAGTATTTT. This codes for CASSYGLAENTQYF.

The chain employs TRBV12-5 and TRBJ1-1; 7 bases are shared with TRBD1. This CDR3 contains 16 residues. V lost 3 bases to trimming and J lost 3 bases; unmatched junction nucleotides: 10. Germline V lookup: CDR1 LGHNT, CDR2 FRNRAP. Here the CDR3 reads CASGFNFDRDDTEAFF. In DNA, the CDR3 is TGTGCTAGTGGTTTCAACTTTGACAGGGACGACACTGAAGCTTTCTTT.

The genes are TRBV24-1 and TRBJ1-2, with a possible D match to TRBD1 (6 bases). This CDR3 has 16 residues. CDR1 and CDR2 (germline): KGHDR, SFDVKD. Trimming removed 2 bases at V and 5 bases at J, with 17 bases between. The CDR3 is CATSDSNNGGRYGYTF. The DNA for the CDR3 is TGTGCCACCAGTGATTCTAACAATGGGGGCCGTTATGGCTACACCTTC.